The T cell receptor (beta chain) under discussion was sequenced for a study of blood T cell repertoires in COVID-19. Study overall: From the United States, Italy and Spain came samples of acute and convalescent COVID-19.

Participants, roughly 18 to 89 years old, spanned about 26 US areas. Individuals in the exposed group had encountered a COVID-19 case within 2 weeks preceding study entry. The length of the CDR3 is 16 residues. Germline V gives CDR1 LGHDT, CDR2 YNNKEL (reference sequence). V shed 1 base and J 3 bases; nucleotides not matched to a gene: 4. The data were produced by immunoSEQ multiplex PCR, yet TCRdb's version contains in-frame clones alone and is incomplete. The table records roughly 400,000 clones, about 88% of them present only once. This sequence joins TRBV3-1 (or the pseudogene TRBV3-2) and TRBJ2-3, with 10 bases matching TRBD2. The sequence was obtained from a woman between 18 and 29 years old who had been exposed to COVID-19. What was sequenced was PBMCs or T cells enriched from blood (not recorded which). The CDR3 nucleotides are TGTGCCAGCAGCCAAGTAGCGGGGGGCCTAACAGATACGCAGTATTTT. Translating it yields CASSQVAGGLTDTQYF.